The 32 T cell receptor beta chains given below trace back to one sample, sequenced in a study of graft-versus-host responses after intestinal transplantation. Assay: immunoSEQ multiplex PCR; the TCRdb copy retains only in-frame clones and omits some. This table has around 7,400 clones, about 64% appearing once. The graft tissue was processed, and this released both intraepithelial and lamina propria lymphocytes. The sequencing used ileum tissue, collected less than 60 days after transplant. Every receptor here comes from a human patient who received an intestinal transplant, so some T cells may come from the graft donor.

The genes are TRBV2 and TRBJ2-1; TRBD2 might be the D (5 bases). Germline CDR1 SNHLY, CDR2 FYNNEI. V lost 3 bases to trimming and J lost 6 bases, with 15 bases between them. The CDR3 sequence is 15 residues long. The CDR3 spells CASSDQLVPVNEQFF. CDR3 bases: TGTGCCAGCAGTGATCAACTAGTCCCAGTCAATGAGCAGTTCTTC.

The CDR3 loop reads CASSLATRGNEQFF. The CDR3 coding sequence is TGTGCCAGCAGCTTAGCCACCAGGGGAAATGAGCAGTTCTTC. J is TRBJ2-1 and V is TRBV7-2; perhaps TRBD1 as D (6 bases). Trimming left V 0 bases short and J 7 bases short, with 10 bases between. Germline loops: CDR1 SGHTA, CDR2 FQGNSA. This CDR3 is built from 14 residues.

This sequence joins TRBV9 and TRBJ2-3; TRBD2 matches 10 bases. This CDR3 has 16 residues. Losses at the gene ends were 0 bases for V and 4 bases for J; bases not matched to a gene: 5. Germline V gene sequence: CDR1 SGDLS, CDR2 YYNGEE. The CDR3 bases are TGTGCCAGCAGCGTAGTATTGAGCGGGGGGGCAGATACGCAGTATTTT. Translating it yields CASSVVLSGGADTQYF.

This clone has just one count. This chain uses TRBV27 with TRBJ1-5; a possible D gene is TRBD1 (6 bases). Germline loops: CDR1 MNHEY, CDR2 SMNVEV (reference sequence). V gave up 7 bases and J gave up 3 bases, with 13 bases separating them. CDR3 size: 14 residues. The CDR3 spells CASNGTQNNQPQHF. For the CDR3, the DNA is TGTGCCAGCAACGGGACACAGAACAATCAGCCCCAGCATTTT.

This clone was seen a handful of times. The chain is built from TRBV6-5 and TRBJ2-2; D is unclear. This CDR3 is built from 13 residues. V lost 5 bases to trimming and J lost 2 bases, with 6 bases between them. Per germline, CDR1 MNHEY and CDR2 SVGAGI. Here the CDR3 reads CASSEVNTGELFF. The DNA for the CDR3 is TGTGCCAGCAGTGAGGTCAACACCGGGGAGCTGTTTTTT.

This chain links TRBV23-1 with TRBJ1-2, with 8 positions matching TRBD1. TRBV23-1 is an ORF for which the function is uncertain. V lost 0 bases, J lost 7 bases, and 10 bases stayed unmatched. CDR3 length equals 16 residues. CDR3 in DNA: TGCGCCAGCAGTCAATCGAGAAGCCAGGGGGCTGGTGGCTACACCTTC. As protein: CASSQSRSQGAGGYTF.

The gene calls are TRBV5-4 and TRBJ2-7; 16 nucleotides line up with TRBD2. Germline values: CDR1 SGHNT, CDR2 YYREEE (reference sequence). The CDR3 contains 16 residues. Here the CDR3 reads CASSPGLAGGLYGQYV. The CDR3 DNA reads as TGTGCCAGCAGCCCGGGACTAGCGGGGGGGCTTTACGGGCAGTACGTC.

CDR3 in DNA: TGTGCCAGTGCGGCGGGGTTCCAAGAGACCCAGTACTTC. Translated, it gives CASAAGFQETQYF. This sequence joins TRBV19 and TRBJ2-5; perhaps TRBD2 as D (6 bases). The CDR3 has 13 residues. V shed 8 bases and J shed 1 base, with 11 bases lying between them. CDR1 is LNHDA and CDR2 is SQIVND in the germline V gene (reference sequence).

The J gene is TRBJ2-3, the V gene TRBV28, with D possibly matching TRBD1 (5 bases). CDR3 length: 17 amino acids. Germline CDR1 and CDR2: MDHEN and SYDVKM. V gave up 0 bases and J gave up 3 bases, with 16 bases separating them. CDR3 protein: CASSLWVGSQGTDTQYF. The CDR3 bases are TGTGCCAGCAGTTTATGGGTTGGCAGCCAGGGAACAGATACGCAGTATTTT.

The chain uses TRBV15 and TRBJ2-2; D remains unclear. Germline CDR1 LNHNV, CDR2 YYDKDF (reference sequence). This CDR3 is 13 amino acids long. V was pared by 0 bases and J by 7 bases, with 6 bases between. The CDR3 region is CATSRDKLGELFF. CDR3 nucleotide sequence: TGTGCCACCAGCAGAGATAAGCTCGGGGAGCTGTTTTTT.

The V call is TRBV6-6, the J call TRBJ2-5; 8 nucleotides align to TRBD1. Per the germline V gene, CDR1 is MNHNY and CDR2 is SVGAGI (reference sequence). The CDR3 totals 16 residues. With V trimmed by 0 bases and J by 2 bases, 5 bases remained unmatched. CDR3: CASSYSDRGLQETQYF. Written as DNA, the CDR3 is TGTGCCAGCAGTTACTCAGACAGGGGATTACAAGAGACCCAGTACTTC.

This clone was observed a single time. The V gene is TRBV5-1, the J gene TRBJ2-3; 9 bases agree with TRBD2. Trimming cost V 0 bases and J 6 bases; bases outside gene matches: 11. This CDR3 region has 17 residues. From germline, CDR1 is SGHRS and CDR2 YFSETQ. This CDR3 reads CASSLEGQRGVWDTQYF. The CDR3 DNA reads TGCGCCAGCAGCTTGGAGGGTCAGCGGGGGGTTTGGGATACGCAGTATTTT.

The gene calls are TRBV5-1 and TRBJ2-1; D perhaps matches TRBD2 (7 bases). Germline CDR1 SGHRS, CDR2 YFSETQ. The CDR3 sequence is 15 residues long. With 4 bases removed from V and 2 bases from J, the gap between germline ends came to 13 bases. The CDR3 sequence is CASSAGAGAYNEQFF. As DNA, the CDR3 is TGCGCCAGCAGCGCGGGGGCAGGGGCCTACAATGAGCAGTTCTTC.

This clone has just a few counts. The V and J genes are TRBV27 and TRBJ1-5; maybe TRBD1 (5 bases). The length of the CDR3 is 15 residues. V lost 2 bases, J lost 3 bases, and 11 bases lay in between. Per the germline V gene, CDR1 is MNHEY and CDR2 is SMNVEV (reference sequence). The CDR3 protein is CASSLAGGVNQPQHF. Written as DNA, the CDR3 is TGTGCCAGCAGTTTAGCCGGAGGGGTCAATCAGCCCCAGCATTTT.

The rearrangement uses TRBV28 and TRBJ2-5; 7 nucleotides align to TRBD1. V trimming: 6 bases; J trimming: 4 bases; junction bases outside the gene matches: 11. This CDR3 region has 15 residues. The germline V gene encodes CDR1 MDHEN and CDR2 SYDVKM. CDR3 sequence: CASSPAPQGVETQYF. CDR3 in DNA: TGTGCCAGCAGCCCCGCCCCTCAGGGGGTAGAGACCCAGTACTTC. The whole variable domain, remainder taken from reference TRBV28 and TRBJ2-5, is DVKVTQSSRYLVKRTGEKVFLECVQDMDHENMFWYRQDPGLGLRLIYFSYDVKMKEKGDIPEGYSVSREKKERFSLILESASTNQTSMYLCASSPAPQGVETQYFGPGTRLLVL.

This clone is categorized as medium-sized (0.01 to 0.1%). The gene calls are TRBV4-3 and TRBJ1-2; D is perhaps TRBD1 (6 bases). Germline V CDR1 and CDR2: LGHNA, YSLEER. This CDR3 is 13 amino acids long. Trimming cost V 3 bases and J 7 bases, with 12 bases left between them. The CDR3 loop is CASSQAYRVGYTF. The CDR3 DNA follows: TGCGCCAGCAGCCAGGCCTACAGGGTTGGCTACACCTTC.

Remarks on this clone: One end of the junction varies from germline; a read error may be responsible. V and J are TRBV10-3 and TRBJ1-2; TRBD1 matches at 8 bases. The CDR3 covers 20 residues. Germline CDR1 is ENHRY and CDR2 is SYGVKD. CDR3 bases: TGTGCCATCAGTGAGCTCGGACAGGGTACACCTTCATACCGATATCCGGGCTACAGCTTC. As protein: CAISELGQGTPSYRYPGYSF.

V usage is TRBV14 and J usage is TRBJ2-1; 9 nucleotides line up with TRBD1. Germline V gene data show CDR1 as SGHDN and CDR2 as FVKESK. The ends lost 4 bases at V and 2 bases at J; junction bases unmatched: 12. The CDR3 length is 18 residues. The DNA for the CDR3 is TGTGCCAGCAGCCGGATTAGAACAGGGGGCAAAACCTACAATGAGCAGTTCTTC. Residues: CASSRIRTGGKTYNEQFF.

CDR3: CASSRIQRGPPGDTQYF. CDR3 nucleotide sequence: TGTGCCAGCAGCCGGATTCAGCGGGGCCCGCCGGGAGATACGCAGTATTTT. V usage is TRBV14 and J usage is TRBJ2-3, with TRBD2 identical over 7 bases. The CDR3 runs to 17 residues. Trimming removed 4 bases from V and 5 bases from J; junction bases left unmatched: 15. Looked up from germline, CDR1 is SGHDN and CDR2 is FVKESK.

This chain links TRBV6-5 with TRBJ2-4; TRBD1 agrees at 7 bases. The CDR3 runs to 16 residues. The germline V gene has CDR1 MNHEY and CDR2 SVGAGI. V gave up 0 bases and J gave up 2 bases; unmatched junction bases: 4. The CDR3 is CASSYSNRGSKNIQYF. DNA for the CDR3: TGTGCCAGCAGTTACTCGAACAGGGGTTCCAAAAACATTCAGTACTTC.

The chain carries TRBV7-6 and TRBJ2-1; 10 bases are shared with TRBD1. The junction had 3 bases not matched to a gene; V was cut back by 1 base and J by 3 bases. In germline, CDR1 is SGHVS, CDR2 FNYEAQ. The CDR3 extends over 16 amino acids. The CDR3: CASSLGGTGVYNEQFF. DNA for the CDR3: TGTGCCAGCAGCTTAGGGGGGACAGGGGTCTACAATGAGCAGTTCTTC.

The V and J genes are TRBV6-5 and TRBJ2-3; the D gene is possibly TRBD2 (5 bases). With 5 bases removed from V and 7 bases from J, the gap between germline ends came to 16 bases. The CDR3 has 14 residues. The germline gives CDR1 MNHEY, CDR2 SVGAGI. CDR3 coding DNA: TGTGCCAGCAGTACCCCTGGAGGTGTATATACGCAGTATTTT. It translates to CASSTPGGVYTQYF.

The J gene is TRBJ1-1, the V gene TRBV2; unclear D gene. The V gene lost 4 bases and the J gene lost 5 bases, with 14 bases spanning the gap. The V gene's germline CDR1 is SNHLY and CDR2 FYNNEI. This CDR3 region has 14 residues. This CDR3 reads CASSGPGKRTEAFF. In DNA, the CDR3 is TGTGCCAGCAGTGGTCCGGGAAAAAGGACTGAAGCTTTCTTT.

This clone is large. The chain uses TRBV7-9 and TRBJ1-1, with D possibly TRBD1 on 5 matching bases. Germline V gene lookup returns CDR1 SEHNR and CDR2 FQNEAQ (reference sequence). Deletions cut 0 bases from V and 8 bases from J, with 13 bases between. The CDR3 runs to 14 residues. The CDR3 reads CASSLALGGAEAFF. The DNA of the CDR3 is TGTGCCAGCAGCTTAGCACTGGGGGGAGCGGAAGCTTTCTTT.

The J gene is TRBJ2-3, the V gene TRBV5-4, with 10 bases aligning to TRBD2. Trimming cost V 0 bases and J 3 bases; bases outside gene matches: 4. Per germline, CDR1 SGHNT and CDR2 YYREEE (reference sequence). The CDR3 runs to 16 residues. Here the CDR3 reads CASSLAASGGTDTQYF. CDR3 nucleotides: TGTGCCAGCAGCTTGGCGGCTAGCGGGGGTACAGATACGCAGTATTTT.

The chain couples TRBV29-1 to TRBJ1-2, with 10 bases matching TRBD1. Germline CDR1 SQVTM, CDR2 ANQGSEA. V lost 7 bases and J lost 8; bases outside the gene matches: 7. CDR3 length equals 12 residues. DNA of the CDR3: TGCAGCGCCGCCGACAGGGGGCAAGGCTACACCTTC. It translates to CSAADRGQGYTF.

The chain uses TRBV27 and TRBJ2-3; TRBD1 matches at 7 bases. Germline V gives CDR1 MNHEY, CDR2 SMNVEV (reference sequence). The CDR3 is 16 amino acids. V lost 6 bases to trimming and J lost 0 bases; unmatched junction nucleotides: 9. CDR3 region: CASSFGRGLSTDTQYF. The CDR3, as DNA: TGTGCCAGCAGCTTCGGAAGGGGGCTGAGCACAGATACGCAGTATTTT.

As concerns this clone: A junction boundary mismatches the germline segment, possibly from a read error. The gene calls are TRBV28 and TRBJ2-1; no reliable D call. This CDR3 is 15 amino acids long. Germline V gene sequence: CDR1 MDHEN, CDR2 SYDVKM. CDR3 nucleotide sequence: TGTGCCAGCAGTTTATCCCTTACCCCTCACAATGCGCAGTTCTTC. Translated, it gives CASSLSLTPHNAQFF.

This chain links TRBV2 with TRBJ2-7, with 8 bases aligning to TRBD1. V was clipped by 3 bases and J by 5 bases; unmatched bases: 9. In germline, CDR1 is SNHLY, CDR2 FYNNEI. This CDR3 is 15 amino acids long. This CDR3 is CASSEGDRGLDEQYV. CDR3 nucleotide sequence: TGTGCCAGCAGTGAGGGTGACAGGGGATTAGACGAGCAGTACGTC.

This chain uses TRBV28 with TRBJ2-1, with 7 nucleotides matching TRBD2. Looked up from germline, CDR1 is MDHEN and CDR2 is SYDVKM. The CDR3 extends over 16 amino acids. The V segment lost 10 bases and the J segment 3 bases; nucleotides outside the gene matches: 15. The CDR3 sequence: CAITKTSGAIYNEQFF. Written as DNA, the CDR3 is TGTGCCATCACAAAAACAAGCGGGGCTATCTACAATGAGCAGTTCTTC.

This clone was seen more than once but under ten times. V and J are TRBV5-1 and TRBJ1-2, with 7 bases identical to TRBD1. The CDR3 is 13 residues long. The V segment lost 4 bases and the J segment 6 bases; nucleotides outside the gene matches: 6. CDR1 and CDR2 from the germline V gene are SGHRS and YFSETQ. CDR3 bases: TGCGCCAGCAGCGTCGACAGGGAGGATGGCTACACCTTC. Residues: CASSVDREDGYTF.

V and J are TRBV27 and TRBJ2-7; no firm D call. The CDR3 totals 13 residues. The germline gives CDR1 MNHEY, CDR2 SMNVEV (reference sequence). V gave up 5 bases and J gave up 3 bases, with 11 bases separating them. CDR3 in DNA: TGTGCCAGCAGTCCCCGAGTGGGCTACGAGCAGTACGTC. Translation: CASSPRVGYEQYV.